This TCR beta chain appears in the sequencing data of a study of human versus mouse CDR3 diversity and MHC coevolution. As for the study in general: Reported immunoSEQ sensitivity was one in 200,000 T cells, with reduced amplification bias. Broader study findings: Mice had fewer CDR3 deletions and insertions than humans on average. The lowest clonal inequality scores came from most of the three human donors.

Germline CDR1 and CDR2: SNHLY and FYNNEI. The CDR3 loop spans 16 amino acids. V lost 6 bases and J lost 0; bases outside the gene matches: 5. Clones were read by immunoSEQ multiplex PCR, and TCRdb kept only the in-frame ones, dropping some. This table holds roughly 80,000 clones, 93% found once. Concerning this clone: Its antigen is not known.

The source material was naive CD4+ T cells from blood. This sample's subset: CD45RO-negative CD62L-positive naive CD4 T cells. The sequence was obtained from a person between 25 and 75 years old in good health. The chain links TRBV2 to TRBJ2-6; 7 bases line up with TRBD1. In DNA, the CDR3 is TGTGCCAGCAGCGGACAGGCCAGCTCTGGGGCCAACGTCCTGACTTTC. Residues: CASSGQASSGANVLTF. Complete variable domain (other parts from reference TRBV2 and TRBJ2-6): EPEVTQTPSHQVTQMGQEVILRCVPISNHLYFYWYRQILGQKVEFLVSFYNNEISEKSEIFDDQFSVERPDGSNFTLKIRSTKLEDSAMYFCASSGQASSGANVLTFGAGSRLTVL.